One and the same sample provided the 17 T cell receptor beta chains below, sequenced in a study of CD8+CD57+ T cells in acquired aplastic anemia. Genomic DNA provided the template from which TCR beta VDJ and CDR3 profiles were obtained. MiXCR, applied by TCRdb to the reads, yields one record per CDR3 protein. The sample carries around 190,000 distinct CDR3 sequences, 60% to 65% recorded once. The sequencing sample was made of sorted CD4+, CD8+, or CD8+CD57+ T cells (not recorded which) from PBMCs. The receptors were sampled from a human donor in good health.

V usage is TRBV7-8 and J usage is TRBJ1-4; tentatively, D is TRBD1 (6 bases). This CDR3 has 16 residues. The germline CDR1 and CDR2 sequences are SGHVS and FQNEAQ. The V gene lost 5 bases and the J gene lost 12 bases, with 25 bases spanning the gap. The CDR3 region is CASSPEGGVKGIELFF. The CDR3 DNA is TGTGCCAGCAGCCCAGAGGGGGGGGTGAAGGGGATTGAACTGTTTTTT.

This clonotype was detected only a few times. This chain joins TRBV20-1 and TRBJ2-7; D gene uncertain. V was shortened by 3 bases and J by 0 bases, with 9 bases between the two germline ends. The germline gives CDR1 DFQATT, CDR2 SNEGSKA (reference sequence). This CDR3 has 13 amino acids. The CDR3 spells CSASWAASYEQYF. CDR3 nucleotides: TGCAGTGCTAGTTGGGCAGCCTCCTACGAGCAGTACTTC.

Only a few counts were recorded for this clonotype. The V call is TRBV20-1, the J call TRBJ2-3; TRBD1 matches at 8 bases. The CDR3 has 19 amino acids. The germline V gene has CDR1 DFQATT and CDR2 SNEGSKA (reference sequence). V lost 1 base to trimming and J lost 3 bases; unmatched junction nucleotides: 18. The CDR3 nucleotides are TGCAGTGCTAGAGCCCGACCCCCAAACATGGACAGGGCAACAGATACGCAGTATTTT. It translates to CSARARPPNMDRATDTQYF.

This chain connects TRBV5-1 to TRBJ2-1; D gene uncertain. Germline loops: CDR1 SGHRS, CDR2 YFSETQ. The V and J ends lost 4 bases and 5 bases respectively, with 13 bases between them. This CDR3 has 14 amino acids. This CDR3 reads CASSRLDEDNEQFF. In nucleotides, the CDR3 is TGCGCCAGCAGCAGGCTAGATGAGGACAATGAGCAGTTCTTC.

In DNA form, the CDR3 reads TGCAGTGCTAGACAAGGGGGAGGTGAGCAGTACTTC. It encodes CSARQGGGEQYF. The V and J genes are TRBV20-1 and TRBJ2-7, with D perhaps given as TRBD1 or TRBD2 (6 bases each). The CDR3 has 12 residues. The germline V gene encodes CDR1 DFQATT and CDR2 SNEGSKA (reference sequence). The V and J ends lost 2 bases and 7 bases respectively, with 12 bases between them.

The CDR3: CASSLGTGGNEQYF. The CDR3 DNA reads TGTGCCAGCAGCTTAGGGACAGGGGGCAACGAGCAGTACTTC. The chain combines TRBV7-9 with TRBJ2-7; the match to TRBD1 covers 11 bases. The CDR3 runs to 14 residues. The V and J ends lost 1 base and 5 bases, in that order; junction bases with no gene match: 1. Germline V CDR1 and CDR2: SEHNR, FQNEAQ (reference sequence). The variable domain in full, completed from reference TRBV7-9 and TRBJ2-7, reads DTGVSQNPRHKITKRGQNVTFRCDPISEHNRLYWYRQTLGQGPEFLTYFQNEAQLEKSRLLSDRFSAERPKGSFSTLEIQRTEQGDSAMYLCASSLGTGGNEQYFGPGTRLTVT.

This clonotype was seen many times. The CDR3 reads CASRRTSVNEQFF. CDR3 bases: TGTGCCAGCAGGCGGACTAGCGTCAATGAGCAGTTCTTC. The chain carries TRBV7-9 and TRBJ2-1; 9 nucleotides agree with TRBD2. CDR1 SEHNR and CDR2 FQNEAQ come from the germline V gene (reference sequence). The CDR3 runs to 13 residues. V was pared by 6 bases and J by 6 bases, with 3 bases of the junction left unmatched.

The chain carries TRBV4-3 and TRBJ2-3; weak D call: TRBD2 (7 bases). Germline V gene data show CDR1 as LGHNA and CDR2 as YSLEER. This CDR3 is 16 amino acids long. Trimming cost V 0 bases and J 6 bases, with 16 bases left between them. Written as DNA, the CDR3 is TGCGCCAGCAGCCAAGATTTGGGGGGGGGGGCGGATACGCAGTATTTT. It yields the protein CASSQDLGGGADTQYF.

This clonotype turned up a few times. The gene calls are TRBV11-2 and TRBJ1-1; D is unclear. From germline, CDR1 is SGHAT and CDR2 FQNNGV. Trimming shortened V by 2 bases and J by 8 bases, and 12 bases separated the two germline ends. The CDR3 has 13 amino acids. CDR3 DNA sequence: TGTGCCAGCAGCTTAAGACTTGGGTTGGAAGCTTTCTTT. Translating it yields CASSLRLGLEAFF. Supplemented by reference TRBV11-2 and TRBJ1-1, the full variable domain reads EAGVAQSPRYKIIEKRQSVAFWCNPISGHATLYWYQQILGQGPKLLIQFQNNGVVDDSQLPKDRFSAERLKGVDSTLKIQPAKLEDSAVYLCASSLRLGLEAFFGQGTRLTVV.

This chain links TRBV7-8 with TRBJ2-3; the match to TRBD2 covers 8 bases. Germline V CDR1 and CDR2: SGHVS, FQNEAQ. The V segment lost 1 base and the J segment 4 bases; nucleotides outside the gene matches: 7. The CDR3 length is 16 residues. The CDR3 spells CASSLGLRGGSDTQYF. The DNA for the CDR3 is TGTGCCAGCAGCTTAGGACTCCGGGGGGGCTCAGATACGCAGTATTTT.

This clonotype was picked up many times. The rearrangement links TRBV6-5 to TRBJ2-1, with D perhaps matching TRBD1 (6 bases). Germline CDR1 MNHEY, CDR2 SVGAGI. The CDR3 is 13 amino acids. V lost 6 bases and J 4 bases, leaving 10 bases between the germline ends. CDR3 DNA sequence: TGTGCCAGCAGCTGGGGACAATACAATGAGCAGTTCTTC. Protein sequence: CASSWGQYNEQFF.

The chain uses TRBV7-9 and TRBJ1-2; TRBD1 is a possible D gene (5 bases). This CDR3 region has 14 residues. V was pared by 8 bases and J by 0 bases, with 13 bases between. Germline CDR1 and CDR2: SEHNR and FQNEAQ (reference sequence). The CDR3 bases are TGTGCCAGCGGCCCCCAGGGTGCTAACTATGGCTACACCTTC. Translated: CASGPQGANYGYTF.

This clonotype was counted between two and nine times. This rearrangement joins TRBV27 to TRBJ2-7; no reliable D call. Germline CDR1 is MNHEY and CDR2 is SMNVEV (reference sequence). Deletions cut 4 bases from V and 6 bases from J, with 13 bases between. CDR3 length: 13 amino acids. The CDR3 is CASSSGQEIEQYF. The CDR3 DNA follows: TGTGCCAGCAGTTCCGGGCAAGAGATCGAGCAGTACTTC.

This chain joins TRBV5-1 and TRBJ2-7; 13 positions match TRBD2. The ends lost 2 bases at V and 3 bases at J; junction bases unmatched: 20. The CDR3 length is 21 residues. Germline CDR1 and CDR2: SGHRS and YFSETQ. CDR3 DNA sequence: TGCGCCAGCAGCTTAGGACTAGCGGGAGTTCTCGTGTATACCCTGCGCTACGAGCAGTACTTC. This encodes CASSLGLAGVLVYTLRYEQYF.

This chain links TRBV10-3 with TRBJ2-5, with D perhaps matching TRBD1 (5 bases). Deletions cut 0 bases from V and 2 bases from J, with 7 bases between. Germline V lookup: CDR1 ENHRY, CDR2 SYGVKD. The CDR3 has 14 residues. The CDR3 coding sequence is TGTGCCATCAGTGAGTCTACAGGACAAGAGACCCAGTACTTC. Protein sequence: CAISESTGQETQYF.

To note about this clonotype: The final CDR3 position lacks the conserved phenylalanine or tryptophan, pointing to a likely read error. The rearrangement uses TRBV14 and TRBJ2-7; D not certain. CDR1 and CDR2 (germline): SGHDN, FVKESK. The CDR3 covers 17 residues. With 1 base removed from V and 2 bases from J, the gap between germline ends came to 18 bases. CDR3 sequence (DNA): TGTGCCAGCAGCCAAGCTACAAGACCTACCTCAACCTACGAGCAGTACCTC. Protein sequence: CASSQATRPTSTYEQYL.

V gene TRBV5-1 combines with J gene TRBJ2-7; the match to TRBD1 covers 8 bases. Looked up from germline, CDR1 is SGHRS and CDR2 is YFSETQ. The CDR3 runs 14 residues. V lost 2 bases, J lost 6 bases, and 7 bases stayed unmatched. This chain's CDR3 is CASSFGTGWSEQYF. The CDR3 coding sequence is TGCGCCAGCAGCTTTGGGACAGGCTGGAGCGAGCAGTACTTC.